Listed below are T cell receptor beta chains from one sample, sequenced in a study of CD8 T cells in ankylosing spondylitis. Using its own MiXCR run on the 5' RACE reads, TCRdb lists one record per CDR3 protein. This sample has 75,000 to 95,000 distinct CDR3 sequences, with roughly 9% found just once. Input material: blood, either unsorted or a sorted T cell fraction (not recorded which). The receptors were gathered from a male donor with ankylosing spondylitis. Each CDR3 is given with its conserved first and last residue. D genes are given only for firm matches. A row's size may be missing; if present it is once, few, many or a size class.

>TRBV4-2|TRBJ1-1|many|.
CASSLIAGTILNTEAFF
TGTGCCAGCAGCCTCATTGCGGGGACGATTTTGAACACTGAAGCTTTCTTT
>TRBV12-3/TRBV12-4|TRBJ2-1|.|.
CASIPWAVSAYNEQFF
TGTGCCAGCATCCCGTGGGCGGTGAGCGCCTACAATGAGCAGTTCTTC
>TRBV27|TRBJ2-5|many|.
CATKELALQETQYF
TGTGCCACCAAGGAGCTAGCCCTCCAAGAGACCCAGTACTTC
>TRBV7-9|TRBJ2-1|many|TRBD1
CASSFPGTEGEQFF
TGTGCCAGCAGCTTCCCCGGGACAGAGGGTGAGCAGTTCTTC
>TRBV4-2|TRBJ2-7|many|.
CASSQEAGSSYEQYF
TGTGCCAGCAGCCAAGAGGCAGGGAGCTCCTACGAGCAGTACTTC
>TRBV5-6|TRBJ1-2|few|.
CASSLDRLTSYGYTF
TGTGCCAGCAGCTTGGACCGACTGACTAGCTATGGCTACACCTTC
>TRBV25-1|TRBJ2-7|.|TRBD2
CASSDIGAGGPPYEQYF
TGTGCCAGCAGTGATATAGGAGCGGGAGGTCCCCCCTACGAGCAGTACTTC
>TRBV9|TRBJ2-5|.|.
CASSVADAETQYF
TGTGCCAGCAGCGTAGCTGACGCGGAGACCCAGTACTTC
>TRBV5-1|TRBJ1-1|many|.
CASSDYGEDTEAFF
TGCGCCAGCAGCGATTACGGTGAGGACACTGAAGCTTTCTTT
>TRBV29-1|TRBJ2-1|many|.
CSVDPNNEQFF
TGCAGCGTTGACCCTAACAATGAGCAGTTCTTC
>TRBV10-2|TRBJ1-2|.|.
CASSEEWVGYGYTF
TGCGCCAGCAGTGAGGAGTGGGTTGGCTATGGCTACACCTTC
>TRBV27|TRBJ2-3|.|TRBD2
CASSSLSLAGGGRTDTQYF
TGTGCCAGCAGTTCCCTTAGTCTAGCGGGAGGGGGTCGCACAGATACGCAGTATTTT
>TRBV24-1|TRBJ2-1|many|TRBD1
CATSEGQGAGEQFF
TGTGCCACCAGTGAGGGACAGGGGGCGGGTGAGCAGTTCTTC
>TRBV10-2|TRBJ2-1|many|.
CASSESIEQFF
TGCGCCAGCAGTGAGTCGATTGAGCAGTTCTTC
>TRBV20-1|TRBJ2-2|many|TRBD2
CSALAGGPSGELFF
TGCAGTGCACTGGCGGGAGGGCCATCCGGGGAGCTGTTTTTT
>TRBV4-2|TRBJ2-1|many|TRBD2
CASSQDRSGSIGNEQFF
TGTGCCAGCAGCCAAGATAGAAGCGGGAGTATCGGAAATGAGCAGTTCTTC
>TRBV11-3|TRBJ2-1|.|TRBD2
CASSSRTSGRARNEQFF
TGTGCCAGCAGCTCAAGGACTAGCGGGAGGGCAAGAAATGAGCAGTTCTTC
>TRBV27|TRBJ2-7|few|TRBD2
CASTVAGGYEQYF
TGTGCCAGCACCGTAGCGGGAGGGTACGAGCAGTACTTC